The entry that follows covers one TCR beta chain sequence. Its specificity is not known. The data were taken from a study of identical twins. Regarding the study as a whole: The analysis was cross-sectional rather than longitudinal within donors. The models systematically underestimated how much out-of-frame TCR alpha was shared in monozygotic twins. Insertions were reduced in abundant cord blood beta clonotypes but not in memory repertoires.

Trimming took 3 bases from V and 6 from J; bases not matched to a gene: 8. Germline V gene sequence: CDR1 LGHDT, CDR2 YNNKEL (reference sequence). This CDR3 comprises 14 residues. TCRdb re-called the 5' RACE reads with MiXCR, one entry per CDR3 protein. The repertoire has 1.5 million to 2 million distinct CDR3 sequences, about 32% of them found once; the top ten carry approximately 0.29%. The chain uses TRBV3-1 and TRBJ2-7; 7 bases align to TRBD2. The TCR was taken from a newborn girl in good health. The sample taken for sequencing was cord blood. The CDR3 loop is CASSQAGAVPEQYF. The CDR3 DNA sequence: TGTGCCAGCAGCCAGGCGGGAGCGGTCCCCGAGCAGTACTTC.